This T cell receptor beta chain emerged from a study of shared clonotypes between healthy human individuals. As for the study in general: A few men and a couple of women, aged 18 to 49, were donors.

General study points: The represented genetic and exposure-history diversity was limited by the small number of donors.

Sequencing used immunoSEQ multiplex PCR; TCRdb keeps in-frame clones, though not all of them. The table lists roughly 480,000 clones, around 79% of them singletons. This CDR3 region has 19 residues. Trimming took 2 bases from V and 4 from J; bases not matched to a gene: 12. Germline V gives CDR1 MGHRA, CDR2 YSYEKL. Worth noting for this clone: Its antigen is as yet unknown.

Material for sequencing was PBMCs. The rearrangement joins TRBV4-1 to TRBJ2-3; 13 nucleotides line up with TRBD2. This receptor was identified in a woman between 35 and 50 years old in good health. Some clones in this sample may be carry-over from other donors' samples. This CDR3 is CASSQPFGLGLAGPDTQYF. CDR3 bases: TGCGCCAGCAGCCAACCTTTCGGCCTGGGACTAGCGGGACCAGATACGCAGTATTTT.